The 4 T cell receptor beta chains presented below share a single source sample, sequenced in a study of T cells after yellow fever vaccination. A single record per CDR3 protein comes from TCRdb applying MiXCR to the 5' RACE reads. The table has about 110,000 distinct CDR3 sequences, approximately 8.4% seen once. Sample: CD8+ T cells sorted from PBMCs, taken 45 days after the yellow fever booster vaccination. The receptor set was obtained from a man between 25 and 39 years old who received the YFV17D yellow fever vaccine.

This clonotype was observed a single time. A much larger clone sits a single nucleotide away, making a read error possible. The chain combines TRBV4-3 with TRBJ2-1, with TRBD2 identical over 11 bases. The CDR3 is made up of 15 amino acids. Germline loops: CDR1 LGHNA, CDR2 YSLEER. The CDR3 loop is CAGSQGGLAVSEQFF. Here the CDR3 DNA reads TGCGCCGGCAGCCAAGGGGGACTAGCGGTTTCTGAGCAGTTCTTC.

The rearrangement uses TRBV5-1 and TRBJ2-1, with TRBD2 identical over 10 bases. This CDR3 is built from 17 residues. Germline V gives CDR1 SGHRS, CDR2 YFSETQ. Trimming at V came to 0 bases and at J to 1 base, leaving 4 bases not matched to a gene. The CDR3 loop reads CASSLAGLASSYNEQFF. The CDR3 DNA is TGCGCCAGCAGCTTGGCGGGACTAGCGAGTTCCTACAATGAGCAGTTCTTC.

Only a few counts were recorded for this clonotype. J is TRBJ2-1 and V is TRBV4-2, with D uncertain. V dropped 1 base and J dropped 5 bases, with 12 bases sitting between them. The CDR3 extends over 15 amino acids. Looked up from germline, CDR1 is LGHNA and CDR2 is YNFKEQ. The CDR3 region has the DNA TGTGCCAGCAGCCAAGGGGAAACCTTCAACAATGAGCAGTTCTTC. Amino acids: CASSQGETFNNEQFF.

This clonotype was recorded at least ten times. DNA of the CDR3: TGCAGTGCTTCCGGGGGGATGAACACTGAAGCTTTCTTT. Its protein is CSASGGMNTEAFF. The V and J genes are TRBV20-1 and TRBJ1-1; a weak D match, TRBD1 (5 bases). The CDR3 contains 13 residues. Germline V gives CDR1 DFQATT, CDR2 SNEGSKA (reference sequence). Trimming pared 5 bases from V and 0 bases from J, leaving 10 bases between.